A single sample is the source of the 17 T cell receptor beta chains below, sequenced in a study of cytomegalovirus exposure and HLA in healthy donors. PCR involved 60 Vbeta and 13 Jbeta primers. Here immunoSEQ multiplex PCR was the method, and the copy in TCRdb shows in-frame clones only, minus some. The sample has about 90,000 clones, more than 55% seen once. Specimen: PBMCs. These TCRs come from a woman in her fifties or sixties in good health and CMV-seropositive.

The rearrangement links TRBV5-5 to TRBJ1-6; no definite D call. The V gene lost 0 bases and the J gene lost 9 bases, with 7 bases spanning the gap. CDR1 and CDR2 (germline): SGHKS, YYEKEE (reference sequence). The CDR3 has 13 residues. The CDR3 bases are TGTGCCAGCAGCTTGGCCCCGGGTTCACCCCTCCACTTT. Residues: CASSLAPGSPLHF.

The chain combines TRBV2 with TRBJ2-7; D ambiguous. Trimming removed 5 bases at V and 4 bases at J, with 9 bases between. CDR1 is SNHLY and CDR2 is FYNNEI in the germline V gene. The CDR3 runs 12 residues. Written as DNA, the CDR3 is TGTGCCAGCAGTACGGCGGAATACGAGCAGTACTTC. Protein product: CASSTAEYEQYF. The full variable domain, in which reference TRBV2 and TRBJ2-7 provide the parts outside the CDR3, is EPEVTQTPSHQVTQMGQEVILRCVPISNHLYFYWYRQILGQKVEFLVSFYNNEISEKSEIFDDQFSVERPDGSNFTLKIRSTKLEDSAMYFCASSTAEYEQYFGPGTRLTVT.

The chain has TRBV2 and TRBJ2-7; D gene unclear. The CDR3 runs 16 residues. The V and J ends lost 3 bases and 1 base respectively, with 16 bases between them. The germline V gene has CDR1 SNHLY and CDR2 FYNNEI. The CDR3 DNA follows: TGTGCCAGCAGTGAGTTTAAGTTGAGGTCATCCTACGAGCAGTACTTC. Translated, it gives CASSEFKLRSSYEQYF.

In this sample, this clone turned up a few times. The chain couples TRBV19 to TRBJ1-1, with D possibly TRBD1 on 6 matching bases. CDR3 size: 12 residues. The germline V gene has CDR1 LNHDA and CDR2 SQIVND (reference sequence). Trimming shortened V by 4 bases and J by 5 bases, and 8 bases separated the two germline ends. The CDR3 nucleotides read TGTGCCAGTAGTAGCCAGGGGACTGAAGCTTTCTTT. The encoded protein is CASSSQGTEAFF.

This chain links TRBV7-9 with TRBJ1-4, with a weak D call TRBD1 (5 bases). Deletions cut 3 bases from V and 8 bases from J, with 16 bases between. Germline V gene sequence: CDR1 SEHNR, CDR2 FQNEAQ (reference sequence). The CDR3 loop spans 15 amino acids. CDR3 residues: CASSFTDRRVEKLFF. The CDR3 DNA sequence: TGTGCCAGCAGCTTTACCGACAGAAGGGTCGAAAAACTGTTTTTT.

The chain joins TRBV28 to TRBJ1-1, with D uncertain. The CDR3 runs 14 residues. The ends were cut back, 5 bases at V and 3 bases at J, with 13 bases in the middle. The germline gives CDR1 MDHEN, CDR2 SYDVKM. The CDR3 nucleotides read TGTGCCAGCAGTCCCGGAGGAAGGGACACTGAAGCTTTCTTT. Translating gives CASSPGGRDTEAFF.

The rearrangement joins TRBV28 to TRBJ1-2, with TRBD1 matching 9 bases. Germline V lookup: CDR1 MDHEN, CDR2 SYDVKM. The CDR3 has 12 amino acids. Trimming at V came to 9 bases and at J to 8 bases, leaving 7 bases not matched to a gene. The DNA of the CDR3 is TGTGCCAGGGGGGACAGGGCAAACGGCTACACCTTC. It codes for CARGDRANGYTF.

Only a few counts were recorded for this clone. This chain joins TRBV4-1 and TRBJ1-5, with D perhaps TRBD1 (5 bases). The CDR3 length is 15 residues. Germline CDR1 MGHRA, CDR2 YSYEKL. V was shortened by 0 bases and J by 5 bases, with 11 bases between the two germline ends. The CDR3: CASSQEGGGDQPQHF. The CDR3 DNA reads TGCGCCAGCAGCCAAGAGGGGGGAGGTGATCAGCCCCAGCATTTT.

The chain joins TRBV28 to TRBJ1-1; no clear D. The CDR3 loop spans 13 amino acids. Germline V gene lookup returns CDR1 MDHEN and CDR2 SYDVKM. The V end was cut by 3 bases, the J end by 8 bases, with 13 bases between. The CDR3, as DNA: TGTGCCAGCAGTTTTAGTCAACCCAGGGAAGCTTTCTTT. It translates to CASSFSQPREAFF.

This chain links TRBV7-2 with TRBJ1-4, with 8 positions matching TRBD1. With V trimmed by 1 base and J by 8 bases, 9 bases remained unmatched. CDR3 size: 16 residues. Germline V gene lookup returns CDR1 SGHTA and CDR2 FQGNSA. The CDR3 coding sequence is TGTGCCAGCAGCTTAGGACAGGGGCCCTCAGGGGAAAAACTGTTTTTT. It codes for CASSLGQGPSGEKLFF.

This clone was detected only once. This chain uses TRBV5-1 with TRBJ2-1, with 10 positions matching TRBD2. Germline lookup yields CDR1 SGHRS and CDR2 YFSETQ. This CDR3 is built from 15 residues. V shed 1 base, J shed 4 bases, and the junction held 2 bases outside the gene matches. The CDR3 region is CASSLTSGEYNEQFF. In DNA form, the CDR3 reads TGCGCCAGCAGCTTGACTAGCGGGGAATACAATGAGCAGTTCTTC.

V gene TRBV2 combines with J gene TRBJ2-3, with TRBD1 identical over 9 bases. Germline trimming cut 4 bases from V and 7 bases from J; bases unmatched to any gene: 6. The CDR3 loop spans 14 amino acids. CDR1 and CDR2 (germline): SNHLY, FYNNEI. The chain's CDR3 is CASSGGQGDYTQYF. DNA of the CDR3: TGTGCCAGCAGTGGGGGACAGGGAGACTATACGCAGTATTTT.

The rearrangement uses TRBV4-2 and TRBJ2-7; D gene unclear. V was trimmed by 0 bases and J by 3 bases, leaving 12 bases between them. CDR1 is LGHNA, CDR2 YNFKEQ, per germline. This CDR3 region has 15 residues. CDR3 sequence reads: CASSQDSARSYEQYF. The CDR3 nucleotides are TGTGCCAGCAGCCAAGATTCCGCGCGGAGCTACGAGCAGTACTTC.

This chain uses TRBV7-6 with TRBJ2-5; 7 bases are shared with TRBD1. The CDR3 has 14 residues. CDR1 SGHVS and CDR2 FNYEAQ come from the germline V gene. The junction had 2 bases not matched to a gene; V was cut back by 2 bases and J by 2 bases. The CDR3 DNA reads TGTGCCAGCAGCTTATCGGGACAGCAAGAGACCCAGTACTTC. It codes for CASSLSGQQETQYF.

The chain is built from TRBV28 and TRBJ1-2, with a tentative D call TRBD1 (6 bases). The CDR3 is made up of 15 amino acids. V was trimmed by 1 base and J by 4 bases, leaving 13 bases between them. Germline V gene lookup returns CDR1 MDHEN and CDR2 SYDVKM. The CDR3 spells CASSLLQGSGYGYTF. In DNA form, the CDR3 reads TGTGCCAGCAGTTTATTACAGGGATCGGGCTATGGCTACACCTTC.

The chain joins TRBV4-2 to TRBJ1-5; D is unclear. Between the trimmed V and J ends, which lost 0 bases and 7 bases, there was a span of 13 bases. The CDR3 is 15 amino acids. Germline V gene sequence: CDR1 LGHNA, CDR2 YNFKEQ. As DNA, the CDR3 is TGTGCCAGCAGCCAAGAGATGGGATCGGGACAGCCCCAGCATTTT. This encodes CASSQEMGSGQPQHF.

The rearrangement links TRBV7-2 to TRBJ1-2; 9 bases line up with TRBD1. Germline V gene sequence: CDR1 SGHTA, CDR2 FQGNSA. The CDR3 extends over 16 amino acids. Trimming removed 2 bases from V and 4 bases from J; junction bases left unmatched: 8. This CDR3 reads CASSLLKGQGGYGYTF. The CDR3 bases are TGTGCCAGCAGCTTATTAAAGGGACAGGGCGGCTATGGCTACACCTTC.